This T cell receptor beta chain was retrieved from a study of T cells after yellow fever vaccination. Notes on the study in general: Clonotype sharing between CD4 and CD8 compartments was small. After the booster, roughly 96% of CD4 and around nine tenths of CD8 primary-response clones were re-detected.

V was clipped by 6 bases and J by 2 bases; unmatched bases: 4. Germline CDR1 and CDR2: SGHTA and FQGNSA. This CDR3 spans 14 amino acids. MiXCR was run by TCRdb on the 5' RACE reads, yielding one entry per CDR3 protein. The repertoire holds around 180,000 distinct CDR3 sequences, with roughly 6.2% as singletons. Ten or more counts support this clonotype. The antigen remains undetermined. This sample comprised CD4+ T cells sorted from PBMCs, obtained on the day of the first yellow fever vaccination. The sequence derives from a man between 18 and 35 years old who received the YFV17D yellow fever vaccine. V is TRBV7-2 and J is TRBJ2-3, with 8 bases fitting TRBD2. CDR3 DNA sequence: TGTGCCAGCAGGAAGGGACTAGTCACAGATACGCAGTATTTT. This sequence encodes CASRKGLVTDTQYF.